This T cell receptor (beta chain) appears in the sequencing data of a study of PD-L1 blockade in urothelial cancer. This clone was detected once. Repertoires were generated with immunoSEQ multiplex PCR, while TCRdb's copy carries only in-frame clones and drops some. The sample consists of approximately 45,000 clones, approximately 78% of them appearing once. The time point was: pretreatment peripheral blood. The CDR3 sequence is 13 residues long. Germline V lookup: CDR1 SEHNR, CDR2 FQNEAQ (reference sequence). The trim removed 3 bases at V and 7 bases at J, leaving 2 bases unmatched. The sample was PBMCs, taken around atezolizumab (anti-PD-L1) treatment. This chain connects TRBV7-9 to TRBJ2-3; 9 positions agree with TRBD1. This TCR came from a man aged 50 to 60 with urothelial cancer. CDR3 in amino acids: CASSLGQGNTQYF. As DNA, the CDR3 is TGTGCCAGCAGCTTGGGACAGGGCAATACGCAGTATTTT.